Presented here are 4 T cell receptor beta chains from one specimen sequenced in a study of vaccination and CD4 T cells after COVID-19. Antigen specificity for these receptors is unknown. Indicated treatment: approximately 10-day PBMC culture with coronavirus spike peptide pools or control peptides (ViraFEST assay). The assay that was used to sequence DNA from cultured CD4+ T cells was the Oncomine TCR Beta short-read assay. TCRdb reprocessed the PCR reads via MiXCR and lists one record per CDR3 protein. The sample gives fewer than 10,000 distinct CDR3 sequences, 50% to 70% of which show up once; 34% is in the top ten. Input material: CD4+ T cells from blood, cultured in vitro. These receptors were collected from a human donor who had recovered from COVID-19.

The chain has TRBV2 and TRBJ1-2, with 7 bases that match TRBD1. The CDR3 length is 15 residues. Per germline, CDR1 SNHLY and CDR2 FYNNEI. V gave up 2 bases and J gave up 4 bases; unmatched junction bases: 7. The DNA for the CDR3 is TGTGCCAGCAGTGAAAGGGACAGCAACCCCTATGGCTACACCTTC. Translating it yields CASSERDSNPYGYTF.

The chain carries TRBV5-8 and TRBJ1-3; possible D gene TRBD1, 6 bases. The germline V gene encodes CDR1 SGHTS and CDR2 YDEGEE. V dropped 1 base and J dropped 0 bases, with 20 bases sitting between them. The CDR3 loop spans 19 amino acids. The CDR3 here is CASSLMSSWGPNSGNTIYF. CDR3 coding DNA: TGTGCCAGCAGCTTGATGTCTTCGTGGGGGCCGAACTCTGGAAACACCATATATTTT.

This chain connects TRBV5-8 to TRBJ1-1; 7 bases are a match to TRBD1. The CDR3 sequence is 14 residues long. The germline V gene has CDR1 SGHTS and CDR2 YDEGEE. The ends lost 2 bases at V and 4 bases at J; junction bases unmatched: 5. The chain's CDR3 is CASSFRQGGTEAFF. CDR3 sequence (DNA): TGTGCCAGCAGCTTTCGCCAGGGGGGCACTGAAGCTTTCTTT. Filled out from reference TRBV5-8 and TRBJ1-1, the complete variable domain reads EAGVTQSPTHLIKTRGQQATLRCSPISGHTSVYWYQQALGLGLQFLLWYDEGEERNRGNFPPRFSGRQFPNYSSELNVNALELEDSALYLCASSFRQGGTEAFFGQGTRLTVV.

This chain joins TRBV6-1 and TRBJ1-5; 10 bases map to TRBD1. The CDR3 is 13 amino acids. In germline, CDR1 is MNHNS, CDR2 SASEGT. The junction had 4 bases not matched to a gene; V was cut back by 8 bases and J by 6 bases. The CDR3 DNA reads TGTGCCAGCGTCCGGGACAGGGGTCAGCCCCAGCATTTT. Amino acid sequence: CASVRDRGQPQHF.